The rows below give T cell receptor beta chains drawn from one sample of a study of T cells in Graves' hyperthyroidism and ophthalmopathy. TCRdb independently ran MiXCR on the multiplex PCR reads; one entry per CDR3 protein. Found here are 300,000 to 500,000 distinct CDR3 sequences, over 12% of them singletons; the top ten hold 25% to 30%. Sequences were obtained from blood. The receptors originated from a man between 45 and 60 years old with Graves' ophthalmopathy. The CDR3 runs from the conserved cysteine through the conserved F or W. The D gene is left open where the match is weak. Only some rows state a clone size, as once, few, many or a class for expanded clones.

many TRBJ1-4 - TRBV3-1 TGTGCCAGCAGCCAAGATGGGAGACAGTATGAAAAACTGTTTTTT CASSQDGRQYEKLFF
few TRBJ2-1 TRBD1 TRBV5-8 TGTGCCAGCAGCTTGGTGCAGGGGGCATCCTACAATGAGCAGTTCTTC CASSLVQGASYNEQFF
many TRBJ2-1 TRBD2 TRBV24-1 TGTGCCACCAGTGATCGACTAGCGGGAGGGGGGAATGAGCAGTTCTTC CATSDRLAGGGNEQFF
many TRBJ2-7 TRBD2 TRBV7-9 TGTGCCAGCAGCGAACTAGCGGACTACTCCTACGAGCAGTACTTC CASSELADYSYEQYF
few TRBJ2-5 TRBD2 TRBV15 TGTGCCACCAGCAGATCACGGACTAGCGGGATTGGTGGAGAGACCCAGTACTTC CATSRSRTSGIGGETQYF
few TRBJ1-1 - TRBV6-2/TRBV6-3 TGTGCCAGCAGTTACCGAAGCACTGAAGCTTTCTTT CASSYRSTEAFF
- TRBJ2-7 TRBD2 TRBV7-8 TGTGCCAGCAGCTACGGACTAGCGGGGGAGCAGTACTTC CASSYGLAGEQYF
many TRBJ1-3 - TRBV6-1 TGTGCCAGCAGTGAAGCGCCTCTTTTTCCACAGGGAAGCCGGATCTCCTCTGGAAACACCATATATTTT CASSEAPLFPQGSRISSGNTIYF
many TRBJ2-4 - TRBV12-3/TRBV12-4 TGTGCCAGCAGTTTCCTAGGACAGTTGGGCCTAGCCAAAAACATTCAGTACTTC CASSFLGQLGLAKNIQYF
- TRBJ2-1 - TRBV5-1 TGCGCCAGCAGCACTGGGACCGCCGAAGGTGAGCAGTTCTTC CASSTGTAEGEQFF
few TRBJ2-2 - TRBV5-1 TGCGCCAGCAGCTTGACGGTTTTGGCTAGCCTTGACACCGGGGAGCTGTTTTTT CASSLTVLASLDTGELFF
few TRBJ2-7 - TRBV10-3 TGTGCCATCAGTGAGTCGACGCACGAGCAGTACTTC CAISESTHEQYF
once TRBJ2-3 - TRBV19 TGTGCCAGTAGCCTAAAGGGGAGTTTCACAGATACGCAGTATTTT CASSLKGSFTDTQYF
few TRBJ1-5 TRBD1 TRBV19 TGTGCCAGTAAACTCGGACAGGGGCACCCGAACTTCAATCAGCCCCAGCATTTT CASKLGQGHPNFNQPQHF
many TRBJ2-6 - TRBV28 TGTGCCAGCAGTTTCCTCTCCTCTGGGGCCAACGTCCTGACTTTC CASSFLSSGANVLTF
- TRBJ2-2 - TRBV5-4 TGTGCCAGCAACCCGACCGGGGACACCGGGGAGCTGTTTTTT CASNPTGDTGELFF
- TRBJ2-5 - TRBV12-3/TRBV12-4 TGTGCCAGCAGTTGGGTTGTACGAGAGAAAGAGACCCAGTACTTC CASSWVVREKETQYF
many TRBJ2-5 TRBD2 TRBV28 TGTGCCAGCGGTGGCGGGAGGGGGTACCAAGAGACCCAGTACTTC CASGGGRGYQETQYF
- TRBJ2-3 - TRBV5-4 TGTGCCAGCAGCTTATCGGAGGGCCAAGATACGCAGTATTTT CASSLSEGQDTQYF
many TRBJ2-1 TRBD1 TRBV2 TGTGCCAGCAGCGGTCGACAGGGGCAAAGGGATGAGCAGTTCTTC CASSGRQGQRDEQFF
few TRBJ1-6 - TRBV27 TGTGCCAGCAGCTTAACCTCAAAGGGGTTAACCCTCCACTTT CASSLTSKGLTLHF
- TRBJ1-1 - TRBV6-5 TGTGCCAGCAGTTACGCCAGGGGAAACACTGAAGCTTTCTTT CASSYARGNTEAFF
many TRBJ2-7 TRBD1 TRBV7-9 TGTGCCAGCAGCTCGGGCCGGGACAGTTACGAGCAGTACTTC CASSSGRDSYEQYF
few TRBJ2-1 - TRBV25-1 TGTGCCAGCAGTGAGGAAAACCCCCATAGCCTACACTACAATGAGCAGTTCTTC CASSEENPHSLHYNEQFF